Included here is one TCR beta chain sequence, with context. Its target is not known. The record originates from a study of cytomegalovirus exposure and HLA in healthy donors. Points from the study as a whole: The investigators catalogued 150 or so TCR beta chains as cytomegalovirus-associated. For most TCR beta V segments, an earlier analysis put the productive rate at about 87% or about 30% of the time. Another analysis was done later, and it associated 15,000 or so TCR beta sequences with HLA alleles at 0.05 false discovery rate. Some highly shared sequence variants likely arose as a pipeline artifact.

Germline-derived CDR1 and CDR2 are SQVTM and ANQGSEA. The V gene lost 3 bases and the J gene lost 2 bases, with 11 bases spanning the gap. This CDR3 has 15 residues. A multiplex PCR was run with 60 Vbeta primers and 13 Jbeta primers. This table comes from immunoSEQ multiplex PCR, and its TCRdb copy is limited to in-frame clones, with some not included. The sample lists fewer than 85,000 clones, over 60% seen once, with 11% in the top ten. Sequencing used PBMCs. This receptor was identified in a woman aged 40 to 50 in good health and CMV-seropositive. V gene TRBV29-1 combines with J gene TRBJ2-6, with a possible D match to TRBD1 (6 bases). CDR3 loop: CSVESAGAGANVLTF. The DNA for the CDR3 is TGCAGCGTTGAGAGTGCAGGGGCTGGGGCCAACGTCCTGACTTTC.